This T cell receptor (beta chain) was recorded in a study of blood T cell repertoires in COVID-19. Study in general: Sample material is recorded as cDNA or gDNA derived from T cells, B-cell-depleted T cells, or PBMCs.

Trimming removed 7 bases from V and 2 bases from J, with 14 bases in between. Germline-derived CDR1 and CDR2 are MDHEN and SYDVKM. The CDR3 length is 14 residues. As handled by the study authors: Using reference gene primer amplification, nucleated cell counts were estimated. Profiling relied on immunoSEQ multiplex PCR, and the TCRdb table lists in-frame clones only, not all of them. D and trimming were read from the DNA, whereas the V and J calls and clone size are those reported in that table. The sample lists about 140,000 clones, roughly three quarters occurring once. V gene TRBV28 combines with J gene TRBJ2-5; D perhaps matches TRBD1 (6 bases). Sample: peripheral blood. The TCR was taken from a woman aged 60 to 75 with acute or convalescent COVID-19. The CDR3 spells CASKDQGIQETQYF. The DNA for the CDR3 is TGTGCCAGCAAAGACCAGGGGATACAAGAGACCCAGTACTTC. Drawing the rest from reference TRBV28 and TRBJ2-5, the complete variable domain is DVKVTQSSRYLVKRTGEKVFLECVQDMDHENMFWYRQDPGLGLRLIYFSYDVKMKEKGDIPEGYSVSREKKERFSLILESASTNQTSMYLCASKDQGIQETQYFGPGTRLLVL.